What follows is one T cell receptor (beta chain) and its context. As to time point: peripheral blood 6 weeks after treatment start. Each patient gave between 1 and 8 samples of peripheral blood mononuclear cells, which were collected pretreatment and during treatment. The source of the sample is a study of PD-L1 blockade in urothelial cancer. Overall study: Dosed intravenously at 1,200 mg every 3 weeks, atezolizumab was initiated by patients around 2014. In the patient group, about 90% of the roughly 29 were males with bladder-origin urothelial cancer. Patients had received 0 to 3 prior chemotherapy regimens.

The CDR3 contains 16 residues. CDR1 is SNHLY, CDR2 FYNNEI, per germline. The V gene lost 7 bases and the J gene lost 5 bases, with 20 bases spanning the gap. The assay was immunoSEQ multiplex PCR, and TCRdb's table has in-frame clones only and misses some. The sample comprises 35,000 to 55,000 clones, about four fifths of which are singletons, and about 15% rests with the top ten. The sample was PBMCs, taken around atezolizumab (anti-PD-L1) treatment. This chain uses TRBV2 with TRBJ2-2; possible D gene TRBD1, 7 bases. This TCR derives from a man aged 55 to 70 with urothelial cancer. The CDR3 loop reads CASILSRAGGTGELFF. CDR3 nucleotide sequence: TGTGCCAGCATTCTAAGTCGGGCAGGGGGGACCGGGGAGCTGTTTTTT.